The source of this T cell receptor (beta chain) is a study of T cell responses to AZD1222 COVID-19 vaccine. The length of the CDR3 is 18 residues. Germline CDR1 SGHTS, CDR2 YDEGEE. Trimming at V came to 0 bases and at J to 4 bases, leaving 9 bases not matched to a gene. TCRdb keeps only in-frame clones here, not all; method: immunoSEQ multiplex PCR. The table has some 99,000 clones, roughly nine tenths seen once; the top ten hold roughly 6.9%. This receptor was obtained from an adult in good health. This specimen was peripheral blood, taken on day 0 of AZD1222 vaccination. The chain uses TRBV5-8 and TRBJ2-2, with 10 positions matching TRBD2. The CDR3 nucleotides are TGTGCCAGCAGCTTGGTCCTGAGCGGGAGGGCCCTCACCGGGGAGCTGTTTTTT. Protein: CASSLVLSGRALTGELFF. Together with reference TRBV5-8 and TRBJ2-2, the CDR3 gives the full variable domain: EAGVTQSPTHLIKTRGQQATLRCSPISGHTSVYWYQQALGLGLQFLLWYDEGEERNRGNFPPRFSGRQFPNYSSELNVNALELEDSALYLCASSLVLSGRALTGELFFGEGSRLTVL.